Shown below are 10 T cell receptor beta chains from a single sample sequenced in a study of blood T cell repertoires in COVID-19. Here immunoSEQ multiplex PCR was the method, and the copy in TCRdb shows in-frame clones only, minus some. The sample yields fewer than 200,000 clones, roughly nine tenths seen once. The sample consisted of peripheral blood. The receptors stem from a man aged 65 to 79 with active or convalescent COVID-19.

The V and J genes are TRBV28 and TRBJ1-3; tentatively, D is TRBD1 (5 bases). Germline CDR1 and CDR2: MDHEN and SYDVKM. V shed 6 bases and J shed 0 bases, with 18 bases lying between them. This CDR3 spans 17 amino acids. The CDR3 loop is CASRPNFGRDSGNTIYF. The CDR3 DNA reads as TGTGCCAGCAGGCCCAATTTCGGCAGGGACTCTGGAAACACCATATATTTT. Combining the CDR3 with reference TRBV28 and TRBJ1-3 gives the whole variable domain DVKVTQSSRYLVKRTGEKVFLECVQDMDHENMFWYRQDPGLGLRLIYFSYDVKMKEKGDIPEGYSVSREKKERFSLILESASTNQTSMYLCASRPNFGRDSGNTIYFGEGSWLTVV.

The chain uses TRBV4-1 and TRBJ2-6; 7 bases are a match to TRBD1. Per germline, CDR1 MGHRA and CDR2 YSYEKL. After removal of 1 base from V and 4 bases from J, the junction contained 7 bases not matched to a gene. This CDR3 is 17 amino acids long. As DNA, the CDR3 is TGCGCCAGCAGCCAAGCCCCGACAGGGACCGGGGCCAACGTCCTGACTTTC. Protein sequence: CASSQAPTGTGANVLTF.

V and J are TRBV28 and TRBJ1-3, with D hard to call. Germline V CDR1 and CDR2: MDHEN, SYDVKM. V was trimmed by 7 bases and J by 2 bases, leaving 15 bases between them. This CDR3 spans 15 amino acids. CDR3 in amino acids: CASTSRGRTGNTIYF. The CDR3 coding sequence is TGTGCCAGCACCTCTCGTGGCAGGACTGGAAACACCATATATTTT.

The chain is built from TRBV11-2 and TRBJ2-5, with a tentative D call TRBD2 (6 bases). This CDR3 contains 14 residues. Germline CDR1 SGHAT, CDR2 FQNNGV. Trimming removed 3 bases at V and 4 bases at J, with 12 bases between. CDR3 amino acids: CASSLVGGLETQYF. CDR3 nucleotides: TGTGCCAGCAGCTTGGTGGGGGGATTAGAGACCCAGTACTTC. Full variable domain (outside the CDR3, taken from reference TRBV11-2 and TRBJ2-5): EAGVAQSPRYKIIEKRQSVAFWCNPISGHATLYWYQQILGQGPKLLIQFQNNGVVDDSQLPKDRFSAERLKGVDSTLKIQPAKLEDSAVYLCASSLVGGLETQYFGPGTRLLVL.

The chain recombines TRBV10-2 with TRBJ1-5, with 9 bases aligning to TRBD1. CDR3 length equals 13 residues. Per germline, CDR1 WSHSY and CDR2 SAAADI. V gave up 6 bases and J gave up 4 bases; unmatched junction bases: 1. CDR3 DNA: TGCGCCAGCAGGGGGACAGGGAATCAGCCCCAGCATTTT. It yields the protein CASRGTGNQPQHF.

V gene TRBV13 combines with J gene TRBJ2-2; D might be TRBD2 (5 bases). Germline V gene sequence: CDR1 PRHDT, CDR2 FYEKMQ (reference sequence). Trimming pared 5 bases from V and 3 bases from J, leaving 16 bases between. The CDR3 is 16 amino acids. The CDR3 loop is CASSLRPGSDTGELFF. CDR3 nucleotides: TGTGCCAGCAGCCTAAGACCGGGTAGCGACACCGGGGAGCTGTTTTTT.

J is TRBJ1-2 and V is TRBV4-3; a possible D gene is TRBD1 (6 bases). This CDR3 spans 15 amino acids. The germline V and J ends were trimmed by 1 base and 5 bases, with 14 bases remaining between them. Germline CDR1 LGHNA, CDR2 YSLEER. Here the CDR3 reads CASSQARTGFYGYTF. The CDR3 nucleotides are TGCGCCAGCAGCCAAGCCCGAACAGGGTTTTATGGCTACACCTTC.

J is TRBJ1-4 and V is TRBV30, with no clear D. The CDR3 loop spans 15 amino acids. CDR1 is GTSNPN, CDR2 SVGIG, per germline (reference sequence). Trimming took off 1 base at V and 7 bases at J, with 16 bases between the two ends. CDR3 sequence (DNA): TGTGCCTGGAGTGCCCCGCACCTCTCAGGTGAAAAACTGTTTTTT. Amino acids: CAWSAPHLSGEKLFF.

The V call is TRBV9, the J call TRBJ1-1; 7 nucleotides match TRBD1. The length of the CDR3 is 13 residues. CDR1 is SGDLS and CDR2 is YYNGEE in the germline V gene. Trimming cost V 1 base and J 3 bases; bases outside gene matches: 0. CDR3 coding DNA: TGTGCCAGCAGCGTACAGGGGGACACTGAAGCTTTCTTT. Translated: CASSVQGDTEAFF. Based on the CDR3 plus reference TRBV9 and TRBJ1-1, the full variable domain is DSGVTQTPKHLITATGQRVTLRCSPRSGDLSVYWYQQSLDQGLQFLIQYYNGEERAKGNILERFSAQQFPDLHSELNLSSLELGDSALYFCASSVQGDTEAFFGQGTRLTVV.

This rearrangement joins TRBV5-1 to TRBJ2-4; D unclear. Germline CDR1 is SGHRS and CDR2 is YFSETQ. V was cut by 0 bases and J by 1 base, with 8 bases left in between. CDR3 size: 15 residues. CDR3 DNA: TGCGCCAGCAGCTTGGGTACGGTGGCCAAAAACATTCAGTACTTC. It is translated as CASSLGTVAKNIQYF.